This entry describes one T cell receptor (beta chain). It has no known antigen specificity. The sample holds no much larger clone one base away, and base qualities are not on file. The sample belongs to a study of CD8 T cell repertoires and HIV-1 epitope variants (dated by TCRdb to the early 2020s). At the level of the whole study: In separate culture wells, T cells were stimulated with each of twenty-five peptides that represented autologous and known Gag and Nef epitope variants. Among the control conditions were a peptide pool of CMV, EBV and flu, the Ebola AY9 epitope serving as a negative control, and a well with no peptide. The epitopes tested covered three Gag epitope families plus Nef HW9 and YT9. T cells were enriched with the EasySep Human T Cell Enrichment Kit and co-cultured with equal numbers of autologous T cell-negative cells as antigen-presenting cells. Cultures were maintained for 10 days in IMDM with gentamicin, and half-media changes adding IL-2, IL-7 and IL-15 were performed on days 3 and 7. An aliquot of 1M T cells was set aside as an uncultured baseline condition, separate from the roughly 87 T cell cultures. Running each culture condition in triplicate, except for one peptide done in duplicate, gave a total of about 83 T cell cultures. Study-wide findings and limitations: About ten antigen-specific TCR beta clonotypes were identified, and six of them appeared cross-reactive for autologous or known escape epitope variants. About five clonotypes recognized the Nef KF9 family and one clonotype recognized the HW9 family, while no responses to the TAALDMSHF plasma variant were seen. Only TCR beta chains were identified by the assay, and proliferation to antigen, not T cell function or cytokine profile, was indicated.

The EasySep Human CD8+ T Cell Enrichment Kit was used on day 10 to isolate CD8+ T cells from every culture. V is cut by 3 bases and J by 3 bases, and the space between the germline ends is 13 bases. The CDR3 runs 15 amino acids, cysteine and phenylalanine included. Only CDR3 DNA remains: 45 bases, in frame from the first base. Taken from the germline V gene, the CDR1 and CDR2 loops are MNHEY and SVGAGI. The immunoSEQ platform was used to sequence TCR beta CDR3 regions at survey depth. The QIAamp DNA micro kit was used to extract genomic DNA from every cultured and uncultured CD8+ T cell population. On the study's bioinformatics: Samples with fewer than 5,000 productive reads were excluded, which removed about 6% of the roughly 80 HIV peptide-stimulated cultures. A MANAFEST web app trimmed sequences to CDR3 and removed nonproductive sequences, CDR3s under 5 amino acids, and those not starting C or ending F/W. To count as antigen-specific, a clonotype had to be expanded in at least 2 of 3 replicates compared with the no-peptide control at FDR 0.01, and only within one epitope family. Specific clonotypes also needed at least fivefold higher frequency than in wells stimulated with peptides from other epitope families. Sourced from immuneACCESS, this table was stored by TCRdb with only in-frame sequences that have V and J called. A share of the clones is absent; for the studies checked, an unresolved V gene accounts for under half, and the remainder has no known explanation. That table supplies the V and J calls and clone size; D and trimming were determined from the DNA. A total of roughly 4,900 clones appear in this sample, 69% of them only once. The ten largest clonotypes hold under 55% of the sample.

Sequenced: cultured CD8+ T cells derived from PBMCs. The source of this sequence is a male donor with HIV. Rearrangement joined TRBV6-5 to TRBJ2-3; the D region possibly corresponds to TRBD2 (5 bases align). The CDR3 in this case is CASSYEGTGTDTQYF. The DNA sequence is TGTGCCAGCAGTTATGAGGGTACTGGAACAGATACGCAGTATTTT.